A single T cell receptor beta chain is shown here with its context. In the source study's methods: Reference gene primer amplification yielded estimated nucleated cell counts. TCRdb's table, derived via immunoSEQ multiplex PCR, lists solely in-frame clones and lacks some. From that table come the V and J calls and clone size; the DNA was used to work out D and trimming. The top ten clones hold roughly 4.5% of a sample with roughly 100,000 clones, over 75% of them seen once. This specimen belongs to a study of blood T cell repertoires in COVID-19. Study details: Samples representing acute and convalescent COVID-19 were sourced from the United States, Italy and Spain. In each case, the material was cDNA or gDNA derived from T cells, B-cell-depleted T cells, or PBMCs.

The CDR3 covers 15 residues. Trimming took off 4 bases at V and 0 bases at J, with 12 bases between the two ends. Germline V gene data show CDR1 as MGHRA and CDR2 as YSYEKL. The sample comprised peripheral blood. The genes are TRBV4-1 and TRBJ1-1; D gene unclear. The TCR sequence derives from a man aged 50 to 59 with acute or convalescent COVID-19. CDR3 nucleotides: TGCGCCAGCAGCCCCATCGGAAGCGTGAACACTGAAGCTTTCTTT. This codes for CASSPIGSVNTEAFF.